This record looks at one TCR beta chain sequence and its context. Its matching antigen is unknown. Sequencing used immunoSEQ multiplex PCR; TCRdb keeps in-frame clones, though not all of them. The sample lists roughly 70,000 clones, roughly 88% occurring once. The data are from a study of OX40 agonist ivuxolimab in advanced cancers. General study findings and limits: At doses 0.1 to 3.0 mg/kg, CD4+ and CD8+ clones expanded.

CDR3 length equals 13 residues. Per the germline V gene, CDR1 is SGHTA and CDR2 is FQGNSA. Trimming pared 5 bases from V and 2 bases from J, leaving 10 bases between. The rearrangement links TRBV7-2 to TRBJ2-7; D unclear. This specimen consisted of CD4+ or CD8+ T cells sorted from blood, obtained in a trial of the OX40 agonist ivuxolimab. The source of this sequence is an adult with an advanced solid tumor such as melanoma, head and neck, liver or kidney cancer. CDR3 sequence reads: CASSMIATYEQYF. The CDR3 DNA reads as TGTGCCAGCAGCATGATAGCTACCTACGAGCAGTACTTC. The variable domain in full, with the rest retrieved from reference TRBV7-2 and TRBJ2-7, is GAGVSQSPSNKVTEKGKDVELRCDPISGHTALYWYRQSLGQGLEFLIYFQGNSAPDKSGLPSDRFSAERTGGSVSTLTIQRTQQEDSAVYLCASSMIATYEQYFGPGTRLTVT.